The sequence of this TCR beta chain was determined in a study of blood T cells in healthy people across ages. CDR3 length: 16 amino acids. CDR1 and CDR2 (germline): SGDLS, YYNGEE. V trimming: 2 bases; J trimming: 3 bases; junction bases outside the gene matches: 4. Comment on this clonotype: Its cognate antigen is unknown.

For the second PCR, which ran for about 7 to 12 cycles, a sample-barcoded 5' primer and a J-beta primer mix were used. TCRdb itself ran the 5' RACE reads through MiXCR, one entry per CDR3 protein. Counted here are fewer than 900,000 distinct CDR3 sequences, around 46% occurring once; the ten biggest clones make up around a fifth. Study-level findings and limits: Roughly linear declines in TCR beta diversity per million T cells occurred with age.

Input material: blood. The clonotype comes from a woman aged 55 to 70 in good health. V and J are TRBV9 and TRBJ2-1; TRBD2 matches at 11 bases. The DNA of the CDR3 is TGTGCCAGCAGCGTCATAGCGGGGGGGTTCTACAATGAGCAGTTCTTC. This translates into CASSVIAGGFYNEQFF.